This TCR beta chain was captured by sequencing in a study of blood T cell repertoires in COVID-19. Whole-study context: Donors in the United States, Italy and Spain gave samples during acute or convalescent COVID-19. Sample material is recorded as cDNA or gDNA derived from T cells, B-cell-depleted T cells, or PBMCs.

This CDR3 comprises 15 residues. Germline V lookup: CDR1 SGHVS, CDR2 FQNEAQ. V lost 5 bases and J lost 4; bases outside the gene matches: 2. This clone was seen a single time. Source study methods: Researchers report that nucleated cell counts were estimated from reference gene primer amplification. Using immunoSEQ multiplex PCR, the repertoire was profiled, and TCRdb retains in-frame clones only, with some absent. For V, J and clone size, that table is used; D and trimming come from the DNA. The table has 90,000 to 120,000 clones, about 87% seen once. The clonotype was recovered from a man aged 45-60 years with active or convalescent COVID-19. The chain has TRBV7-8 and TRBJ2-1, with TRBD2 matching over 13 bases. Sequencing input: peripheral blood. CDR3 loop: CASSLLAGGYNEQFF. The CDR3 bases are TGTGCCAGCAGCCTACTAGCGGGAGGGTACAATGAGCAGTTCTTC.